These 2 T cell receptor beta chains came from one sample sequenced in a study of cytomegalovirus exposure and HLA in healthy donors. The PCR contained 60 Vbeta and 13 Jbeta primers. Produced via immunoSEQ multiplex PCR; TCRdb's table is partial and in-frame only. This table has about 200,000 clones, 80% to 90% appearing once. The specimen sequenced was PBMCs. The receptors here all came from a man aged 25-40 years in good health and CMV-seronegative.

This clone was observed a handful of times. V usage is TRBV10-3 and J usage is TRBJ2-7, with D possibly being TRBD1 (6 bases). The germline V gene has CDR1 ENHRY and CDR2 SYGVKD. Trimming shortened V by 8 bases and J by 2 bases, and 13 bases separated the two germline ends. The CDR3 contains 13 residues. CDR3 protein: CAIGGPGPYEQYF. CDR3 nucleotide sequence: TGTGCCATCGGGGGCCCGGGTCCCTACGAGCAGTACTTC.

The rearrangement joins TRBV5-1 to TRBJ2-5, with 7 positions matching TRBD2. This CDR3 region has 16 residues. V dropped 2 bases and J dropped 0; count of bases not matched to a gene: 7. Germline V gene data show CDR1 as SGHRS and CDR2 as YFSETQ. The CDR3: CASSFLADLNQETQYF. For the CDR3, the DNA is TGCGCCAGCAGCTTTCTAGCGGACCTAAACCAAGAGACCCAGTACTTC.